This entry describes one T cell receptor beta chain. Its specificity is unknown. These data are taken from a study of blood T cells in healthy people across ages. Overall study context: With template switching, about one barcoded beta molecule was captured per two T cells.

General observations from the study: CMV status of donors was unknown, possibly confounding expanded clonotype changes.

A minimum of 6 million PBMCs was isolated per sample. It was with a sample-barcoded 5' primer and a J-beta primer mix that a second PCR of about 7 to 12 cycles was run. TCRdb re-analysed the 5' RACE reads in MiXCR, keeping a single row per CDR3 protein. The sample includes about 640,000 distinct CDR3 sequences, about 53% seen only once; the top ten take about two fifths. CDR3 length: 15 residues. Germline trimming cut 5 bases from V and 1 base from J; bases unmatched to any gene: 10. The germline V gene has CDR1 DFQATT and CDR2 SNEGSKA (reference sequence). This chain links TRBV20-1 with TRBJ2-7; 8 bases are shared with TRBD1. Sequences were obtained from blood. The sequence came from a man between 60 and 75 years old in good health. DNA of the CDR3: TGCAGTGCTCTCCCCGGGACAGGTGCGTCCTACGAGCAGTACTTC. Translated, it gives CSALPGTGASYEQYF.